This T cell receptor beta chain is drawn from a study of blood T cell repertoires in COVID-19. About the research overall: The United States, Italy and Spain were the sources of the acute and convalescent COVID-19 samples. T cells, B-cell-depleted T cells, or PBMCs provided the cDNA or gDNA that served as material.

Per germline, CDR1 SQVTM and CDR2 ANQGSEA. This CDR3 has 12 amino acids. The germline V and J ends were trimmed by 7 bases and 6 bases, with 16 bases remaining between them. A Seattle source enrolled patients during active infection and followed them longitudinally. Original analysis: By means of reference gene primer amplification, nucleated cell counts were estimated. Libraries were prepared by immunoSEQ multiplex PCR; TCRdb keeps only in-frame clonotypes and omits some of them. V and J calls and clone size are as listed in that table; D and trimming were resolved from the DNA. Of 200,000 to 250,000 clones listed, less than 85% are singletons.

Sequenced sample: peripheral blood. The TCR was taken from a woman older than 75 with COVID-19, enrolled during active disease. The gene calls are TRBV29-1 and TRBJ2-7, with D maybe TRBD1 (5 bases). The CDR3 nucleotides are TGCAGCGCCCTGGTCAGGGTCGGCGAGCAGTACTTC. This codes for CSALVRVGEQYF.